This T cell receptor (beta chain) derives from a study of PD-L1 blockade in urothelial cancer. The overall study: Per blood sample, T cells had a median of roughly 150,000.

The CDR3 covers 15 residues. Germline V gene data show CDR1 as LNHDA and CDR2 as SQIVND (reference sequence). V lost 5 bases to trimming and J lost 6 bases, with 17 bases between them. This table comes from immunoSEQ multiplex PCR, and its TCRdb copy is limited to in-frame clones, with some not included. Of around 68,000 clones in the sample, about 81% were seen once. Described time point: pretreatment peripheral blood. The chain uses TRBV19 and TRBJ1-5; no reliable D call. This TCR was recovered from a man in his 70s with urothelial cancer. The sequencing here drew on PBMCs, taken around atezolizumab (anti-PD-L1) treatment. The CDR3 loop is CASSQGREAGQPQHF. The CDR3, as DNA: TGTGCCAGTAGTCAAGGGAGGGAGGCTGGTCAGCCCCAGCATTTT.